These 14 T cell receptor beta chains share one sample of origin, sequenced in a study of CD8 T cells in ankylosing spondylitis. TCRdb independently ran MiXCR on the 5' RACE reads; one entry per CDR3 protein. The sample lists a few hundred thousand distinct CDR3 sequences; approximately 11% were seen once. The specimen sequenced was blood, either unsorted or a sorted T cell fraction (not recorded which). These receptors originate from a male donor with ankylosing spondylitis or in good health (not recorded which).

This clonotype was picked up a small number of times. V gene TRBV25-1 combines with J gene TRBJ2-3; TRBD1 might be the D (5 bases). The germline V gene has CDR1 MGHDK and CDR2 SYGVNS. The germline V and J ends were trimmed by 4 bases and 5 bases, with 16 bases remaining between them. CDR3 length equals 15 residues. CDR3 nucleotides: TGTGCCAGCAGTGGGCCGGGCAGGGAAAGAGATACGCAGTATTTT. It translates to CASSGPGRERDTQYF.

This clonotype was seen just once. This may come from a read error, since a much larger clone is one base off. The CDR3 reads CVSSQGVAGSTDTQYF. DNA of the CDR3: TGCGTCAGCAGCCAAGGTGTAGCGGGGAGCACAGATACGCAGTATTTT. V and J are TRBV4-1 and TRBJ2-3; TRBD2 matches 8 bases. The CDR3 length is 16 residues. CDR1 and CDR2 from the germline V gene are MGHRA and YSYEKL.

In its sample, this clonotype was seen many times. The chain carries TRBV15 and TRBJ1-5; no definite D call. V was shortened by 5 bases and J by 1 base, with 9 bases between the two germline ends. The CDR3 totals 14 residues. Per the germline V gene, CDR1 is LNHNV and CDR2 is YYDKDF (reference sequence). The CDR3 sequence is CATSPQSSNQPQHF. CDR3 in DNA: TGTGCCACCAGCCCGCAATCCAGCAATCAGCCCCAGCATTTT.

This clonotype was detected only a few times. CDR3: CASSVGRTGEDQPQHF. For the CDR3, the DNA is TGTGCCAGCAGTGTCGGCCGGACAGGGGAGGATCAGCCCCAGCATTTT. The V call is TRBV2, the J call TRBJ1-5, with 9 bases fitting TRBD1. Germline loops: CDR1 SNHLY, CDR2 FYNNEI. Trimming removed 4 bases from V and 5 bases from J; junction bases left unmatched: 9. The CDR3 has 16 residues. Variable domain in full (rest from reference TRBV2 and TRBJ1-5): EPEVTQTPSHQVTQMGQEVILRCVPISNHLYFYWYRQILGQKVEFLVSFYNNEISEKSEIFDDQFSVERPDGSNFTLKIRSTKLEDSAMYFCASSVGRTGEDQPQHFGDGTRLSIL.

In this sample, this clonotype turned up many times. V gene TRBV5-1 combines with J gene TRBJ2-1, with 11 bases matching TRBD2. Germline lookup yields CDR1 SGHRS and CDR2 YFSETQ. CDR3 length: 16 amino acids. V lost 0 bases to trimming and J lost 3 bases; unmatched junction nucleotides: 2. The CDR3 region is CASSLATSGNYNEQFF. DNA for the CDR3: TGCGCCAGCAGCTTGGCGACTAGCGGGAACTACAATGAGCAGTTCTTC.

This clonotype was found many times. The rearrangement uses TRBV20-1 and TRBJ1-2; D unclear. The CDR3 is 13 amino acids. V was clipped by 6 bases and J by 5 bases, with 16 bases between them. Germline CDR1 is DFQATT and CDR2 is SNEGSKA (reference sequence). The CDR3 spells CSAPTGRLYGYTF. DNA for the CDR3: TGCAGTGCCCCGACCGGACGGCTATATGGCTACACCTTC.

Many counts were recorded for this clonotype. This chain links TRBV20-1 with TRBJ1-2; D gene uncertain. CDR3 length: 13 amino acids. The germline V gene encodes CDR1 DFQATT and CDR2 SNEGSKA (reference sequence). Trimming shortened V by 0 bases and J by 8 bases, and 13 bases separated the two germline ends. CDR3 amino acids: CSARDGTWKGYTF. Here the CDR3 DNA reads TGCAGTGCTAGAGACGGAACCTGGAAAGGCTACACCTTC.

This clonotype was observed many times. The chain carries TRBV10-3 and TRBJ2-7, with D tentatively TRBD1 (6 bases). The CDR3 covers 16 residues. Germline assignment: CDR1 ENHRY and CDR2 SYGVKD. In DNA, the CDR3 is TGTGCAAATCCCCTAAACGGAAGACAGGCTCCCCACGAGCAGTACTTC. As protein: CANPLNGRQAPHEQYF.

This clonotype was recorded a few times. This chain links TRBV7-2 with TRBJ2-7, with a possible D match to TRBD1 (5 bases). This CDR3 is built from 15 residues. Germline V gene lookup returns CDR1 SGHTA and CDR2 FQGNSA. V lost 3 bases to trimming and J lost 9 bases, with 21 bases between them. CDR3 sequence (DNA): TGTGCCAGCAGCTTTTCCACAGGCCCCTTTGGTCGGCAGTACTTC. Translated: CASSFSTGPFGRQYF.

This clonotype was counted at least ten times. CDR3 bases: TGCGCCAGCAGCCGGACAGGGGCGACGAACACTGAAGCTTTCTTT. It is translated as CASSRTGATNTEAFF. The V and J genes are TRBV5-1 and TRBJ1-1, with 9 bases identical to TRBD1. This CDR3 is built from 15 residues. The germline V gene has CDR1 SGHRS and CDR2 YFSETQ. Trimming cost V 4 bases and J 1 base; bases outside gene matches: 5.

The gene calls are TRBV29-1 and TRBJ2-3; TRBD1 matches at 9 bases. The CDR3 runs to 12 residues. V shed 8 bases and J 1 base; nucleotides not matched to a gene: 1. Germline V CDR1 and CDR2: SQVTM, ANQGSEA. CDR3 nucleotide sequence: TGCAGCTGGGACAGGGGCACAGATACGCAGTATTTT. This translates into CSWDRGTDTQYF.

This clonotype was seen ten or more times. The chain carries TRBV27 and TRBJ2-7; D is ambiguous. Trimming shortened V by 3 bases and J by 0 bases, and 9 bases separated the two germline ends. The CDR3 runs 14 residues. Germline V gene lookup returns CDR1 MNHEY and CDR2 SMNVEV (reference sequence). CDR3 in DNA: TGTGCCAGCAGTTTGACGTCCCTCTCCTACGAGCAGTACTTC. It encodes CASSLTSLSYEQYF.

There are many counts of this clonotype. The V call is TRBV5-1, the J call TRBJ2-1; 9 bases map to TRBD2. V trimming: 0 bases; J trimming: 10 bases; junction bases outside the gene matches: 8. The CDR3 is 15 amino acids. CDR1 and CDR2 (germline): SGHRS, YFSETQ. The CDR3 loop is CASSLEGGGAGEQFF. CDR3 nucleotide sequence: TGCGCCAGCAGCTTGGAAGGCGGGGGGGCCGGCGAGCAGTTCTTC.

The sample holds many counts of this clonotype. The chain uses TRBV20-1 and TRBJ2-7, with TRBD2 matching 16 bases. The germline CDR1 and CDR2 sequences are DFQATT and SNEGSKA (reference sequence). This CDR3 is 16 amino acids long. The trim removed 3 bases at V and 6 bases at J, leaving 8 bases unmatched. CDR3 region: CSARKGTSGRAAEQYF. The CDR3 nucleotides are TGCAGTGCTAGGAAGGGGACTAGCGGGAGGGCGGCCGAGCAGTACTTC.